These 8 T cell receptor beta chains came from one sample sequenced in a study of T cell responses to AZD1222 COVID-19 vaccine. Produced via immunoSEQ multiplex PCR; TCRdb's table is partial and in-frame only. The sample lists some 97,000 clones, around 90% occurring once. This sample comprised peripheral blood, obtained on day 0 of AZD1222 vaccination. The source is an adult in good health.

V usage is TRBV9 and J usage is TRBJ2-1; 9 nucleotides line up with TRBD2. The J segment lost 4 bases and the V segment lost 3 bases, leaving 14 bases of the junction unmatched. Germline CDR1 is SGDLS and CDR2 is YYNGEE. The CDR3 totals 18 residues. The DNA of the CDR3 is TGTGCCAGCAGCGGACCGCGGGCTAGCGGGACCGAATACAATGAGCAGTTCTTC. It specifies CASSGPRASGTEYNEQFF.

This chain joins TRBV14 and TRBJ2-1, with D perhaps matching TRBD1 (6 bases). CDR3 size: 13 residues. The V gene's germline CDR1 is SGHDN and CDR2 FVKESK. The V and J ends lost 5 bases and 6 bases respectively, with 11 bases between them. CDR3 bases: TGTGCCAGCAGCTTCGGACAGATCAATGAGCAGTTCTTC. This codes for CASSFGQINEQFF.

The J gene is TRBJ1-3, the V gene TRBV6-5, with D unresolved. CDR3 length equals 13 residues. Per the germline V gene, CDR1 is MNHEY and CDR2 is SVGAGI. The V gene lost 5 bases and the J gene lost 7 bases, with 12 bases spanning the gap. CDR3 sequence reads: CASSQQMGNTIYF. CDR3 DNA: TGTGCCAGCAGTCAGCAAATGGGGAACACCATATATTTT.

In its sample, this clone was seen a few times. This chain links TRBV27 with TRBJ2-7; 9 nucleotides line up with TRBD1. This CDR3 contains 16 residues. Germline V gene lookup returns CDR1 MNHEY and CDR2 SMNVEV (reference sequence). V gave up 5 bases and J gave up 2 bases; unmatched junction bases: 10. CDR3 DNA: TGTGCCAGCAGTAATACCGGGACAGGGTTCGCCTACGAGCAGTACTTC. Translation: CASSNTGTGFAYEQYF.

The V and J genes are TRBV19 and TRBJ1-3; 10 bases agree with TRBD1. Germline V gives CDR1 LNHDA, CDR2 SQIVND (reference sequence). CDR3 size: 16 residues. V lost 7 bases to trimming and J lost 0 bases; unmatched junction nucleotides: 6. CDR3 sequence: CASTMDRGFSGNTIYF. The CDR3 DNA reads as TGTGCCAGTACCATGGACAGGGGGTTCTCTGGAAACACCATATATTTT.

The chain uses TRBV5-4 and TRBJ1-2; a possible D gene is TRBD1 (6 bases). Germline V gene lookup returns CDR1 SGHNT and CDR2 YYREEE (reference sequence). The length of the CDR3 is 17 residues. V was clipped by 2 bases and J by 3 bases, with 20 bases between them. DNA for the CDR3: TGTGCCAGCAGCTTTCCGAGAGGGGAGACAGGATACTATGGCTACACCTTC. This encodes CASSFPRGETGYYGYTF. The full variable domain, rest sourced from reference TRBV5-4 and TRBJ1-2, is ETGVTQSPTHLIKTRGQQVTLRCSSQSGHNTVSWYQQALGQGPQFIFQYYREEENGRGNFPPRFSGLQFPNYSSELNVNALELDDSALYLCASSFPRGETGYYGYTFGSGTRLTVV.

This clone was seen once. CDR3 in DNA: TGCAGCGTCGGCGACAGGGGCGGTCAACGGTTCTTC. Its protein is CSVGDRGGQRFF. The gene calls are TRBV29-1 and TRBJ2-1; TRBD1 aligns across 8 bases. Germline V CDR1 and CDR2: SQVTM, ANQGSEA. J lost 15 bases, V lost 6 bases, and 13 bases had no gene match. The CDR3 length is 12 residues.

The chain is built from TRBV19 and TRBJ2-5; D unclear. Per the germline V gene, CDR1 is LNHDA and CDR2 is SQIVND (reference sequence). V was clipped by 3 bases and J by 0 bases, with 5 bases between them. CDR3 length: 13 residues. The CDR3 reads CASSIRYQETQYF. CDR3 DNA: TGTGCCAGTAGTATCAGGTACCAAGAGACCCAGTACTTC.